What follows is one T cell receptor (beta chain) and its context. The antigen this receptor binds is unknown. Base qualities are missing; no much larger clone stands one base away. The junction shows trimming of 5 bases on V and 8 bases on J, plus 10 bases between the germline ends. CDR1 and CDR2 are read off the germline V gene as MDHEN and SYDVKM. From cysteine to phenylalanine, the CDR3 is 12 amino acids long. Only the CDR3 part of the read is kept: 36 bases, read in frame from the first base. RNA was extracted using the RNeasy kit, and about 0.5 to 1 microgram was reverse transcribed with random hexamers. The immunoSEQ multiplex PCR assay, covering 54 Vbeta and 13 Jbeta segments, was used to amplify TCR beta CDR3 regions. Bias from PCR amplification was corrected by using a synthetic template baseline for primer optimization and for computational correction. On the authors' methods: Only productive sequences were kept, with reads annotated to V, D and J genes according to IMGT and analyzed in immunoSEQ Analyzer. Clonality was calculated as one minus the Shannon entropy normalized by log2 of the number of productive unique sequences. For each patient and control, public and private clones were evaluated within the 100 most prevalent clones. Susac-specific clones were defined as absent from healthy and MS cohorts, 850 to 1,300 published viral clones and other ImmuneACCESS disease sequences. The raw public reads went through TCRdb reprocessing: fastp at Q25, MiXCR clone calling, in-frame beta chains kept. CDR3 protein sequences are deduplicated, and each keeps its most common genes and DNA. The V and J calls and clone size come from TCRdb's table, not from the authors' own analysis. This sample holds some 180,000 distinct CDR3 sequences; about 95% were observed only once. Around 0.11% of the sample is taken by the ten largest.

This entry belongs to a study of CD8 T cells in Susac syndrome (dated by TCRdb to the late 2010s). For the wider study: Whether CD8+ T cell activation and differentiation in Susac syndrome was antigen driven was tested using repertoire sequencing.

High-throughput TCR beta sequencing profiled peripheral blood CD8+ and CD4+ T cells from healthy donors, Susac syndrome patients and multiple sclerosis patients. Healthy donors were age- and sex-matched controls. Bulk CD8+ and CD4+ T cells were purified magnetically by negative isolation, whereas CD8+ TEMRA cells were enriched by FACS. Blood was drawn into EDTA tubes, processed within 24 hours, and PBMCs were isolated by density gradient centrifugation. PBMCs intended for TCR sequencing were cryopreserved in liquid nitrogen and thawed later in a water bath at 37 degrees C. A purity of at least 90% was achieved for sorted or isolated CD4+, CD8+ and CD8+ TEMRA cells. Broad study findings and their caveats: The study acknowledged that relatively few individuals were included in the TCR sequencing and HLA analysis.

This chain is built from TRBV28 and TRBJ2-4; the D gene remains uncertain. The TCR originated in a human donor in good health. Material for sequencing was CD4+ T cells from PBMCs. The CDR3 reads CASSPYNDIQYF. The nucleotide sequence reads TGTGCCAGCAGTCCGTACAACGACATTCAGTACTTC.